This T cell receptor beta chain was identified during a study of blood T cell repertoires in COVID-19. Study as a whole: The United States, Italy and Spain supplied acute and convalescent COVID-19 samples. PBMCs, B-cell-depleted T cells, or T cells provided the cDNA or gDNA that made up the material.

Methods used by the authors: Amplifying reference gene primers gave estimates of nucleated cell counts. Profiling relied on immunoSEQ multiplex PCR, and the TCRdb table lists in-frame clones only, not all of them. V and J calls plus clone size are reproduced from that table; the DNA served to infer D and trimming. Of 60,000 to 95,000 clones in the sample, about 87% are singletons; the top ten hold around 6.3%. V shed 0 bases and J shed 4 bases, with 12 bases lying between them. The CDR3 length is 16 residues. Germline CDR1 and CDR2: KGHSH and LQKENI. V usage is TRBV18 and J usage is TRBJ1-4, with D hard to call. The sequenced sample consisted of peripheral blood. The receptor was isolated from a woman in her forties or fifties with acute or convalescent COVID-19. CDR3 sequence reads: CASSPPGGRHNEKLFF. The CDR3 nucleotides are TGTGCCAGCTCACCACCGGGAGGGCGTCATAATGAAAAACTGTTTTTT.